The clone carrying this TCR beta chain has a handful of counts. Its antigen is undetermined. This entry belongs to a study of T cells in Graves' hyperthyroidism and ophthalmopathy. CDR3 length equals 14 residues. Per germline, CDR1 DFQATT and CDR2 SNEGSKA (reference sequence). V was pared by 1 base and J by 8 bases, with 15 bases between. TCR beta CDR3 region amplification was performed from RNA transcripts. A set of HTBI primers served as the primers for a first-round RT-PCR of the TCR CDR3. TCRdb used MiXCR to reprocess the multiplex PCR reads, holding one entry per CDR3 protein. The sample holds approximately 600,000 distinct CDR3 sequences; approximately 15% are singletons and the top ten take over 3.5%. General study findings and limits: Patients with ophthalmopathy were separated from those with stable hyperthyroidism by a 13 V-J model. In blood, most of the thyroid clonotypes expanded above 0.001 were also present.

The chain couples TRBV20-1 to TRBJ2-1; D is possibly TRBD2 (6 bases). The source is a middle-aged woman with Graves' ophthalmopathy. Sequencing was carried out using blood. The CDR3 nucleotides are TGCAGTGCTAGAGCCGTGGGACTCAGCGATGAGCAGTTCTTC. Protein sequence: CSARAVGLSDEQFF.